The present entry profiles one TCR beta chain with its context. Its antigen is unknown. In germline, CDR1 is SGHRS, CDR2 YFSETQ. The CDR3 runs 13 residues. UMI-labeled 5' RACE produced the TCR beta libraries. Original processing methods: Within each TCR beta library, functional CDR3 beta clonotypes numbered between roughly 2,800 and 18,000. One entry per CDR3 protein, without DNA, is what TCRdb gives after re-calling the 5' RACE reads. These V and J calls originate from TCRdb's pipeline instead of the authors' own analysis. The data show 7,000 to 9,500 distinct CDR3 sequences, and the top ten clones hold around a quarter. The data are from a study of human CD8 memory T cell subsets. General study findings and limits: Precursor exhausted T cells appeared less diverse than stem-like memory T cells according to Chao1 estimates. A similarly high level of diversity characterized stem-like memory and precursor exhausted T cells, unlike effector memory cells. Sequencing was confined to T cell receptor beta chains in the study.

This chain uses TRBV5-1 with TRBJ2-7. Sequencing input: CD8+ T cells from PBMCs. The receptor was derived from a human donor in good health. The CDR3 spells CASSLGISYEQYF.